This TCR beta chain appears in the sequencing data of a study of blood T cell repertoires in COVID-19. With 4 bases removed from V and 2 bases from J, the gap between germline ends came to 11 bases. Germline values: CDR1 SGHRS, CDR2 YFSETQ. CDR3 length equals 14 residues. Libraries were prepared by immunoSEQ multiplex PCR; TCRdb keeps only in-frame clonotypes and omits some of them. There are just over 200,000 clones in the sample; about nine tenths occur only once, and approximately 6% lies in the top ten. Concerning this clone itself: Other DNA sequences of this sample code for an identical CDR3.

The rearrangement links TRBV5-1 to TRBJ2-3; tentatively, D is TRBD2 (6 bases). The sequencing sample was made of peripheral blood. The receptor was isolated from a man aged 80 or over with acute or convalescent COVID-19. DNA for the CDR3: TGCGCCAGCAGCCCTGGGGACTCCACAGATACGCAGTATTTT. Its translation is CASSPGDSTDTQYF.